A selection of T cell receptor beta chains follows, all from one sample in a study of memory CD8 T cells in hepatitis C reinfection. Sequencing used immunoSEQ multiplex PCR; TCRdb keeps in-frame clones, though not all of them. The data show around 47,000 clones, approximately 88% seen once. Sequencing was performed on naive CD8+ T cells sorted from blood. These TCRs come from a man aged 18 to 30 with hepatitis C virus infection. Both conserved end residues are part of each CDR3. D genes are given only for firm matches. The listing skips clone size in some rows; elsewhere it reads once, few, many or a size class.

j_gene,d_gene,v_gene,abundance,CDR3aa,CDR3nt
TRBJ2-7,-,TRBV7-2,-,CASSLLYEQYF,TGTGCCAGCAGCTTATTATACGAGCAGTACTTC
TRBJ1-5,-,TRBV27,once,CASSFDSPYSNQPQHF,TGTGCCAGCAGTTTCGACAGTCCTTATAGCAATCAGCCCCAGCATTTT
TRBJ1-1,-,TRBV11-2,-,CASSLAGLLNTEAFF,TGTGCCAGCAGCTTAGCGGGACTCCTGAACACTGAAGCTTTCTTT
TRBJ2-7,TRBD1,TRBV6-1,-,CASSDRWLQGAVYEQYF,TGTGCCAGCAGTGACAGGTGGTTACAGGGGGCCGTCTACGAGCAGTACTTC
TRBJ2-3,TRBD2,TRBV7-2,-,CASSSIERGGQDTQYF,TGTGCCAGCAGCTCAATAGAACGGGGGGGTCAAGATACGCAGTATTTT
TRBJ2-2,TRBD1,TRBV10-1,-,CASSETGTGVAGELFF,TGCGCCAGCAGTGAGACGGGGACAGGGGTGGCCGGGGAGCTGTTTTTT
TRBJ2-7,TRBD1,TRBV10-3,few,CAIGGTGGFSYEQYF,TGTGCCATCGGAGGGACAGGGGGCTTTAGCTACGAGCAGTACTTC
TRBJ2-1,-,TRBV6-1,-,CASSSADEQFF,TGTGCCAGCAGCTCCGCGGATGAGCAGTTCTTC
TRBJ2-7,-,TRBV7-9,-,CASSRGGDEQYF,TGTGCCAGCAGCCGAGGGGGTGACGAGCAGTACTTC
TRBJ2-1,-,TRBV21-1,-,CASSRDRYSYNEQFF,TGTGCCAGCAGCAGGGACAGGTACTCCTACAATGAGCAGTTCTTC
TRBJ2-5,TRBD2,TRBV11-2,few,CASSLGASGGSQETQYF,TGTGCCAGCAGCTTAGGGGCTAGCGGGGGGTCCCAAGAGACCCAGTACTTC
TRBJ2-1,TRBD2,TRBV4-1,once,CASSRLAGGLDEQFF,TGCGCCAGCAGCCGCCTAGCGGGGGGGCTTGATGAGCAGTTCTTC
TRBJ2-1,TRBD1,TRBV4-1,-,CASSLGQGKNEQFF,TGCGCCAGCAGCCTTGGACAGGGGAAGAATGAGCAGTTCTTC
TRBJ1-2,-,TRBV11-2,-,CASSLEEGDYGYTF,TGTGCCAGCAGCTTAGAAGAGGGGGACTATGGCTACACCTTC
TRBJ1-6,-,TRBV5-4,-,CASSLGGWDSPLHF,TGTGCCAGCAGCTTGGGGGGCTGGGATTCACCCCTCCACTTT
TRBJ1-1,TRBD1,TRBV19,-,CASSMTGMTTAEAFF,TGTGCCAGTAGTATGACAGGGATGACGACCGCTGAAGCTTTCTTT
TRBJ2-5,-,TRBV4-1,-,CASSQETARRETQYF,TGCGCCAGCAGCCAAGAAACGGCCAGGCGAGAGACCCAGTACTTC
TRBJ2-1,-,TRBV7-2,-,CASSLGSGGHAGDEQFF,TGTGCCAGCAGCTTAGGGTCCGGGGGGCACGCCGGGGATGAGCAGTTCTTC
TRBJ2-5,TRBD1,TRBV19,-,CASSITLQGQETQYF,TGTGCCAGTAGTATAACTCTACAGGGGCAAGAGACCCAGTACTTC
TRBJ2-2,-,TRBV27,-,CASSLSVGVHTGELFF,TGTGCCAGCAGTTTGAGCGTCGGGGTTCACACCGGGGAGCTGTTTTTT
TRBJ2-5,-,TRBV4-3,-,CASSQTREGETQYF,TGCGCCAGCAGCCAAACTCGGGAAGGGGAGACCCAGTACTTC
TRBJ2-5,-,TRBV30,-,CAWTLAGAWETQYF,TGTGCCTGGACTCTTGCGGGGGCTTGGGAGACCCAGTACTTC
TRBJ2-2,-,TRBV4-1,-,CASSQEYPGNGELFF,TGCGCCAGCAGCCAAGAGTACCCGGGGAACGGGGAGCTGTTTTTT
TRBJ2-1,TRBD2,TRBV2,-,CASSDVQRGIHEQFF,TGTGCCAGCAGTGATGTGCAGCGGGGTATCCATGAGCAGTTCTTC
TRBJ1-2,TRBD1,TRBV15,-,CATSGRDSDLGGYTF,TGTGCCACCAGCGGGCGGGACAGCGACCTAGGTGGCTACACCTTC
TRBJ2-1,TRBD2,TRBV28,-,CASIVAGGRLVPYNEQFF,TGTGCCAGCATCGTAGCGGGGGGGCGGCTGGTACCCTACAATGAGCAGTTCTTC
TRBJ2-1,TRBD1,TRBV2,-,CASQGQSMDEQFF,TGTGCCAGCCAGGGACAGTCGATGGATGAGCAGTTCTTC
TRBJ2-1,TRBD1,TRBV6-1,-,CASSPRGPYNEQFF,TGTGCCAGCAGTCCCAGGGGGCCCTACAATGAGCAGTTCTTC